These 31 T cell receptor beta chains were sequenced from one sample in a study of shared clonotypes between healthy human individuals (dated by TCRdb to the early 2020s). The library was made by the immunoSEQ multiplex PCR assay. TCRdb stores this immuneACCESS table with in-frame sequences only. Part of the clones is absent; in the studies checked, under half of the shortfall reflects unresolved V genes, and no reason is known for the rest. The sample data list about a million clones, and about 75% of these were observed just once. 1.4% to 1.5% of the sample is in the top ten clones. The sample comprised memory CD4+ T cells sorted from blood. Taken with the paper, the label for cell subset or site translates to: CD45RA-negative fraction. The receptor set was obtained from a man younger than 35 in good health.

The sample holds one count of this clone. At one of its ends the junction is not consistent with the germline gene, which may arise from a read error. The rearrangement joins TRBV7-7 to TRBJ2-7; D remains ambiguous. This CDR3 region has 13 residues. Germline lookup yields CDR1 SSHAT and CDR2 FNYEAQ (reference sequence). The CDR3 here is CASSFDDHHEQYF. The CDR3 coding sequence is TGTGCTAGCAGCTTTGACGACCACCACGAGCAGTACTTC.

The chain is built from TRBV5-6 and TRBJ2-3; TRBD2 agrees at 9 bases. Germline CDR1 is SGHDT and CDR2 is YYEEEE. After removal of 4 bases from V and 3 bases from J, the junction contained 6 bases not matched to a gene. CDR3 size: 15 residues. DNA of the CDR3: TGTGCCAGCAGCCCGGGACTAGCTAGAACAGATACGCAGTATTTT. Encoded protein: CASSPGLARTDTQYF.

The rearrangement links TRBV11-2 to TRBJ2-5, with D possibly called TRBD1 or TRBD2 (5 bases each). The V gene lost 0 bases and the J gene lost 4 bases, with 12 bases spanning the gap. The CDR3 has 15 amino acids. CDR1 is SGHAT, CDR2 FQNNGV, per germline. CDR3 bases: TGTGCCAGCAGCTTAGATCGGGTAGGGACAGAGACCCAGTACTTC. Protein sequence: CASSLDRVGTETQYF.

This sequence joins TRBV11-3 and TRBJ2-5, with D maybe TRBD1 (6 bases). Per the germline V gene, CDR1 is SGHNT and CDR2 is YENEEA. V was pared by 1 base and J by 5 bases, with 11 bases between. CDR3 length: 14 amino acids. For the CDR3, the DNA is TGTGCCAGCAGCTTAGGGGGGCGGGTTGAGACCCAGTACTTC. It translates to CASSLGGRVETQYF. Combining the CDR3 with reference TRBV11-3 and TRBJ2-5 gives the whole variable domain EAGVVQSPRYKIIEKKQPVAFWCNPISGHNTLYWYLQNLGQGPELLIRYENEEAVDDSQLPKDRFSAERLKGVDSTLKIQPAELGDSAVYLCASSLGGRVETQYFGPGTRLLVL.

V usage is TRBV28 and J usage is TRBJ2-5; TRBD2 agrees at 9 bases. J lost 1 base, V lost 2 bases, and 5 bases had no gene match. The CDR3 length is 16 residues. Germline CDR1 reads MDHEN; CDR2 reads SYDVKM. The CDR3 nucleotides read TGTGCCAGCAGTTTACTTAGCGGGAGCGTCCAAGAGACCCAGTACTTC. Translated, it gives CASSLLSGSVQETQYF. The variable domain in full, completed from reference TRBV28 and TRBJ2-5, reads DVKVTQSSRYLVKRTGEKVFLECVQDMDHENMFWYRQDPGLGLRLIYFSYDVKMKEKGDIPEGYSVSREKKERFSLILESASTNQTSMYLCASSLLSGSVQETQYFGPGTRLLVL.

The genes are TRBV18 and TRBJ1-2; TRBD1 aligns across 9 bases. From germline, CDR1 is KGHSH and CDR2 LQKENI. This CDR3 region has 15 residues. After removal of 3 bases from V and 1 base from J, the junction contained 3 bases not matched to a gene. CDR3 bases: TGTGCCAGCTCACCTCTGGACAGGGGTAACTATGGCTACACCTTC. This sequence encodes CASSPLDRGNYGYTF.

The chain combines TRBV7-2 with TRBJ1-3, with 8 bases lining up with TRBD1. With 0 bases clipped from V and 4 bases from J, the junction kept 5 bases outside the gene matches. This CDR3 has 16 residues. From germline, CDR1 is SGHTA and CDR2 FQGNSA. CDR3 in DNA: TGTGCCAGCAGCTTAGCCCCTAGACAGGGGGGAAACACCATATATTTT. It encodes CASSLAPRQGGNTIYF.

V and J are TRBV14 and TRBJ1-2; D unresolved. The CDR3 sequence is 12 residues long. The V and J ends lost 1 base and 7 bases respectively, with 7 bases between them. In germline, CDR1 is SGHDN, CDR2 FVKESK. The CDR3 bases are TGTGCCAGCAGCCAAGCATTGGGTGGCTACACCTTC. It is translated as CASSQALGGYTF.

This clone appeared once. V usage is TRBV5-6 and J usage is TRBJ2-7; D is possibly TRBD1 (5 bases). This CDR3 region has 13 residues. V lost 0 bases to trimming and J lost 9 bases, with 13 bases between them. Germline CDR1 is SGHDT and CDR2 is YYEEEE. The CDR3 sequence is CASSLAQGFAQYF. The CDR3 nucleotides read TGTGCCAGCAGCTTGGCCCAGGGCTTTGCGCAGTACTTC.

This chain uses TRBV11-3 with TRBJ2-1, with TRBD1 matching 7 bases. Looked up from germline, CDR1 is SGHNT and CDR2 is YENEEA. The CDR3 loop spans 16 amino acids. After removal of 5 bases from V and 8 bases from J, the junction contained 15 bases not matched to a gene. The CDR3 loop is CASSPRPGTVGDEQFF. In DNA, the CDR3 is TGTGCCAGCAGCCCCCGTCCCGGGACAGTCGGCGATGAGCAGTTCTTC. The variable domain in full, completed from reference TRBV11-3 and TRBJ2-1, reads EAGVVQSPRYKIIEKKQPVAFWCNPISGHNTLYWYLQNLGQGPELLIRYENEEAVDDSQLPKDRFSAERLKGVDSTLKIQPAELGDSAVYLCASSPRPGTVGDEQFFGPGTRLTVL.

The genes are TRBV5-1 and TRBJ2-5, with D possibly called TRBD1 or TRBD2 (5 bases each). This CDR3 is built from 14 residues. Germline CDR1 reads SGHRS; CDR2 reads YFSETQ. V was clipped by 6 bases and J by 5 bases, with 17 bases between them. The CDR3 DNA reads TGCGCCAGCACCCGATCAGGGTCGGGGGAGACCCAGTACTTC. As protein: CASTRSGSGETQYF.

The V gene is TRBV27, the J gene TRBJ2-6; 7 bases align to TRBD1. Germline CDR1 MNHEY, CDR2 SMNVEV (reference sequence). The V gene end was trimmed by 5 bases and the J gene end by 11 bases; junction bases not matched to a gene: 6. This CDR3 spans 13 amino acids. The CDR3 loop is CASSPRGSYVLTF. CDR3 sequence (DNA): TGTGCCAGCAGTCCCAGGGGGTCTTACGTCCTGACTTTC.

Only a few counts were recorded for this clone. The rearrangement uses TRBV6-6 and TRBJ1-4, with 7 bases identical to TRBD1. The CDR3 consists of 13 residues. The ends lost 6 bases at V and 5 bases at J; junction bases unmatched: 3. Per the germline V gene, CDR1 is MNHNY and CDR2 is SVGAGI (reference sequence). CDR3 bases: TGTGCCAGCAGCCCGGGACAGAATGAAAAACTGTTTTTT. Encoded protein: CASSPGQNEKLFF.

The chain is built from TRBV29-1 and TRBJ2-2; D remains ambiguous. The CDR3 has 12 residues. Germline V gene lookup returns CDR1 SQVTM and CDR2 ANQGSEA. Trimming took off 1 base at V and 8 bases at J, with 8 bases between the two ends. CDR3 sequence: CSVEVGKGELFF. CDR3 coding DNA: TGCAGCGTTGAAGTAGGCAAAGGGGAGCTGTTTTTT.

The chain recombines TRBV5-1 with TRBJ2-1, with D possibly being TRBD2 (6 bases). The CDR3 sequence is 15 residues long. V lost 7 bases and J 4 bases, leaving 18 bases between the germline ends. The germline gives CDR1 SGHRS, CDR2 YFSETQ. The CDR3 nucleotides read TGCGCCAGCTCGCGGCCGGACTACATGTACAATGAGCAGTTCTTC. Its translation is CASSRPDYMYNEQFF.

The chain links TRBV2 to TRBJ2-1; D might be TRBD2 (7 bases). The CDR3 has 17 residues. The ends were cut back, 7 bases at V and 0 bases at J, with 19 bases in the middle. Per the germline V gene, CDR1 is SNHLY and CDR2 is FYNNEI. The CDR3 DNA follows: TGTGCCAGCACGGGGGGCGGGGATCCGAGCTCCTACAATGAGCAGTTCTTC. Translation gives CASTGGGDPSSYNEQFF.

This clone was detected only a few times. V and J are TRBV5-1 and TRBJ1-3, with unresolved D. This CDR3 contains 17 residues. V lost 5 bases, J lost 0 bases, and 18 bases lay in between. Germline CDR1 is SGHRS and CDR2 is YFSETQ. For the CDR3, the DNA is TGCGCCAGCAGTTTCTCCGATGGACGGAGCTCTGGAAACACCATATATTTT. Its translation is CASSFSDGRSSGNTIYF.

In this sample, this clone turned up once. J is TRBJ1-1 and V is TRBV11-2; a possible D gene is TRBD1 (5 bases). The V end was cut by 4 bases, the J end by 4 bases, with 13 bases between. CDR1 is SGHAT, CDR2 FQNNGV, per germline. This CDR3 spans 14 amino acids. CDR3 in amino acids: CASSYVGAGTEAFF. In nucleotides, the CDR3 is TGTGCCAGCAGCTACGTTGGGGCGGGCACTGAAGCTTTCTTT.

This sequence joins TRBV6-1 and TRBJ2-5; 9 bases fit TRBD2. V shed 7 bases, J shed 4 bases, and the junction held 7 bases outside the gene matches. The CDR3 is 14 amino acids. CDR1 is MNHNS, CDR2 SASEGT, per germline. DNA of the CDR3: TGTGCCAGCAATCCCCTAGCGGGGCGAGAGACCCAGTACTTC. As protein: CASNPLAGRETQYF.

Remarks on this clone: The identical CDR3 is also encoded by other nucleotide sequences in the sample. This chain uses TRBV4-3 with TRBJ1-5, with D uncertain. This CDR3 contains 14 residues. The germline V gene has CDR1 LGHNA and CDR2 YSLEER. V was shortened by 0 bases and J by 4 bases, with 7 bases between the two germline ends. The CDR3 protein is CASSQDLGNQPQHF. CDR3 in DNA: TGCGCCAGCAGCCAAGATCTAGGTAATCAGCCCCAGCATTTT.

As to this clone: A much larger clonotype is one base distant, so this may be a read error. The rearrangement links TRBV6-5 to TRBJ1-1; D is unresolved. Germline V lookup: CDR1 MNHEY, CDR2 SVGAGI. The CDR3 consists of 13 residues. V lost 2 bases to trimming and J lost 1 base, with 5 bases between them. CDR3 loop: CASSYPTNTEAFF. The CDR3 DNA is TGTGCCAGCAGTTACCCGACGAACACTGAAGCTTTCTTT.

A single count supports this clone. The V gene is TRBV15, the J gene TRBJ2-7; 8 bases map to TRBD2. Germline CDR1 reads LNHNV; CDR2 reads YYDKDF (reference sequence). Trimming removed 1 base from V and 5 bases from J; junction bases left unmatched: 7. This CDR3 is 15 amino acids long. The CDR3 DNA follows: TGTGCCACCAGCAGAGGGGTACCCGGGAGGGACGAGCAGTACTTC. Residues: CATSRGVPGRDEQYF.

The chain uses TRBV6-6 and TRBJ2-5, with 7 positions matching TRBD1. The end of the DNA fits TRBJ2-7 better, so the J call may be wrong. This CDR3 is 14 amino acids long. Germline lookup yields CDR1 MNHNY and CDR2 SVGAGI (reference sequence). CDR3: CASSEGQPAYEQYF. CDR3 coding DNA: TGTGCCAGCAGTGAGGGACAGCCGGCCTACGAGCAGTACTTC.

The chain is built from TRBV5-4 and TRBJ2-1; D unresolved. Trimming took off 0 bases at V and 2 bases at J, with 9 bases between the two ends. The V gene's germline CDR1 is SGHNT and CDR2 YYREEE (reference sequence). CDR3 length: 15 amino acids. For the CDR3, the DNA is TGTGCCAGCAGCTTGGCCCAGAAGACCTACAATGAGCAGTTCTTC. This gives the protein CASSLAQKTYNEQFF.

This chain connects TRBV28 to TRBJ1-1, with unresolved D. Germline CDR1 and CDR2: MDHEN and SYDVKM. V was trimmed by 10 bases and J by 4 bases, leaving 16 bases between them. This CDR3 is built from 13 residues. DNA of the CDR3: TGTGCCACCACTGACTCGGCGGGCACTGAAGCTTTCTTT. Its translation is CATTDSAGTEAFF.

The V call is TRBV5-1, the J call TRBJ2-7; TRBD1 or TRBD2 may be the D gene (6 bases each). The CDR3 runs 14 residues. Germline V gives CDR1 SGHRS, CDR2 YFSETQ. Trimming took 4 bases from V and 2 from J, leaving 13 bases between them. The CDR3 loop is CASSTGAHPYEQYF. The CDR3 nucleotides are TGCGCCAGCAGCACGGGGGCCCACCCCTACGAGCAGTACTTC.

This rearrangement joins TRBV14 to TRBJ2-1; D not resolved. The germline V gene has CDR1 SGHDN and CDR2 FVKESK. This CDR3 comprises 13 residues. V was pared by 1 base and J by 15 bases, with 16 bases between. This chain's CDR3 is CASSQAPGRGWFF. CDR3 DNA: TGTGCCAGCAGCCAAGCGCCTGGGCGAGGTTGGTTCTTC.

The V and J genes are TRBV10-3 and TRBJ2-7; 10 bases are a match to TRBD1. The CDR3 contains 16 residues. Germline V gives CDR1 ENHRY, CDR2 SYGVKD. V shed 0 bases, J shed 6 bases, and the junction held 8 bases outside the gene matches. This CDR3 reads CAISESFRQGAIEQYF. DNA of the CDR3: TGTGCCATCAGTGAGTCCTTTCGACAGGGGGCGATCGAGCAGTACTTC.

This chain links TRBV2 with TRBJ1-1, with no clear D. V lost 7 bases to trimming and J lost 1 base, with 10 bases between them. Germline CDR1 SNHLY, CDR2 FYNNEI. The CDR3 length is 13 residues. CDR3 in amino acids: CASNEHPNTEAFF. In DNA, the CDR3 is TGTGCCAGCAACGAACATCCGAACACTGAAGCTTTCTTT.

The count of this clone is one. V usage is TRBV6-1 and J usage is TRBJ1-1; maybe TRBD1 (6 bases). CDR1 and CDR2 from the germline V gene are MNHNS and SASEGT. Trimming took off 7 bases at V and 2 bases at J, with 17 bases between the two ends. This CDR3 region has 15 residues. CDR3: CASTTEGGKNTEAFF. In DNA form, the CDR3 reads TGTGCCAGCACAACGGAGGGGGGGAAAAACACTGAAGCTTTCTTT.

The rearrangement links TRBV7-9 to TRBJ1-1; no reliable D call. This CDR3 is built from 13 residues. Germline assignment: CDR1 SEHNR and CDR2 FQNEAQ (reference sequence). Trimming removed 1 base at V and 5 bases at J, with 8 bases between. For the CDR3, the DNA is TGTGCCAGCAGCTTAGTCGCGGGAACTGAAGCTTTCTTT. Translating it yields CASSLVAGTEAFF.